Below, one T cell receptor beta chain is given with its context. This clone was observed a few times. Its target antigen remains unknown. The sample holds no much larger clone one base away, and base qualities are not on file. Participants in the prospective study were enrolled through a virtual design, were aged roughly 18 to 95 years, and lived in 24 United States geographic areas. Cohort assignment in the prospective study relied on participant-reported clinical history from a screening survey and a study questionnaire. Recovered participants in ImmuneRACE Cohort 3 were defined by two consecutive negative NP/OP PCR tests, clearance by a healthcare professional, or resolution of symptoms. Each participant in the prospective study had whole blood, serum and a nasopharyngeal or oropharyngeal swab collected by mobile phlebotomists. Prospective study participants could optionally give additional blood draws and questionnaires over an approximately 2-month period. Before DNA extraction, prospective study blood samples were shipped either frozen or at room temperature.

This entry comes from a study of blood T cell repertoires in COVID-19 (dated by TCRdb to about 2020). About the investigation overall: Samples from collaborators originated in the United States, Italy and Spain and spanned both the acute and convalescent phases of COVID-19. The prospective study material was composed of cDNA or gDNA derived from T cells, B-cell-depleted T cells, or PBMCs. Subjects who had been exposed to COVID-19, were actively infected with it, or had recovered from it provided the deeply sampled blood TCRbeta repertoires that made up the dataset. The repertoires were made available in a free public database intended to serve as a resource for research on the immune response to SARS-CoV-2. Where available, HLA class I and class II types were obtained from metadata supplied by the sample provider rather than from assay-based typing. Nearly every sample came with metadata listing a de-identified subject ID, COVID-19 status, age in years and sex. Samples came from the ongoing ImmuneRACE study (first 160 participants) plus 1,254 subjects from 6 global collaborators.

Overall study outcomes, separate from this receptor: Clinical and demographic metadata were provided uncurated, with the amount varying by source and participant.

From the cysteine up to the phenylalanine, the CDR3 has a length of 13 residues. The CDR3 DNA has 39 bases and is translated from base 1. CDR1 SNHLY and CDR2 FYNNEI were looked up in the germline V gene. Clipping removes 6 bases from V and 5 bases from J, with 6 as the unmatched junction base count. TCRbeta CDR3 regions were amplified from genomic DNA by means of the immunoSEQ Assay, a bias-controlled multiplex PCR. The authors' pipeline ran thus. The number of nucleated cells in each sample was estimated from the amplification of reference gene primers within the assay. To quantify the absolute abundance of each unique TCRbeta CDR3 rearrangement, sequence reads were collapsed and filtered. For each sample, productive Simpson clonality was calculated as the square root of Simpson's diversity index across productive rearrangements. TCRdb's version of the immuneACCESS table is confined to in-frame rearrangements and falls short of the full clone set. An unresolved V gene accounts for under half of the shortfall where checked; the remainder is of unknown origin. The V and J calls and clone size come from that table; D and trimming were worked out from the DNA. In this sample the table shows nearly 400,000 clones, 85% to 90% of which occur a single time. The ten largest clones add up to 1.5% to 2% of the sample.

The clonotype was recovered from a young woman who had recovered from COVID-19. Specimen: PBMCs or T cells enriched from blood (not recorded which). This chain joins TRBV2 to TRBJ1-2; 7 middle bases align to TRBD1. Here is the DNA: TGTGCCAGCAGGAGGGGGCCGGATTATGGCTACACCTTC. The encoded protein is CASRRGPDYGYTF. Supplemented by the reference TRBV2 and TRBJ1-2 proteins around the CDR3, the complete variable domain is EPEVTQTPSHQVTQMGQEVILRCVPISNHLYFYWYRQILGQKVEFLVSFYNNEISEKSEIFDDQFSVERPDGSNFTLKIRSTKLEDSAMYFCASRRGPDYGYTFGSGTRLTVV.